A single TCR beta chain is shown here with its context. This clonotype was seen a handful of times. Its cognate antigen has yet to be identified. One base away there is no much larger clone; base qualities are not given. PBMCs were isolated by Ficoll-Paque density gradient centrifugation. The CDR3 holds 15 amino acids from the cysteine to the phenylalanine. The entry retains the CDR3 DNA only, 45 bases that are in frame from base 1. From the germline V gene, CDR1 is LGHNA and CDR2 is YNFKEQ. V sheds 1 base and J sheds 3 bases, leaving 10 bases between their ends. This sample stems from a study of T-cell memory formation after mild COVID-19 (dated by TCRdb to the early 2020s). Study-wide context: Most TCR sequence clusters were specific to one of the two donors. The cohort comprised two young, previously healthy adult volunteers, one female and one male. In two donors, T-cell clones that expanded and contracted after mild COVID-19 were followed by sequencing TCRalpha and TCRbeta repertoires longitudinally.

Reads for this sample came from an Illumina NovaSeq 6000. TCRalpha and TCRbeta cDNA libraries were constructed by 5'RACE with constant-segment primers, with sample barcodes and unique molecular identifiers being introduced. Trizol reagent was used to extract RNA from every sample. Amplification of the libraries took two PCR steps, and the second step added a second sample barcode plus Illumina TruSeq adapters. Libraries were sequenced on an Illumina NovaSeq with 2 x 150 bp paired-end reads. The study's processing was this. The reads were demultiplexed and collapsed into UMI-guided consensus sequences using migec v1.2.7. Using mixcr v2.1.11, UMI consensuses were aligned to TRA and TRB V and J templates and then assembled into clonotypes. Clonotypes were classified as expanded or contracted when called significant by both edgeR and NoisET, with noise models trained on biological replicates. For edgeR calls, the cutoffs were a false discovery rate-adjusted p below 0.01 and a log2 fold-change threshold of 1. PCA with hierarchical clustering of max-normalized trajectories of the 1000 most abundant clonotypes was used as exploratory dynamics analysis. Separately sequenced CD4+ and CD8+ repertoires were used to assign the CD4 or CD8 phenotype of responding clones. Starting from the raw public reads, TCRdb applied fastp trimming at Q25, assembled clones with MiXCR and retained in-frame beta chains. Each entry merges the rows of one CDR3 protein and shows their most common DNA and genes. It is TCRdb's table, rather than the study itself, that gives the V and J calls and clone size. The sample yields some 180,000 distinct CDR3 sequences; about an eighth were counted once. The top ten clones comprise 2.5% to 3.5% of the sample.

Results and caveats for the whole study, not just this receptor: Whether the second-wave clones peaking on day 37 were SARS-CoV-2 specific was not confirmed. Some responding clones were detected in pre-infection memory, suggesting pre-existing cross-reactive memory T cells joined the SARS-CoV-2 response. Contracting CD4+ clones turned up mainly in the CM and EM memory subsets, whereas EMRA was where CD8+ clones were enriched. The study included only a couple of mild cases, and larger cohorts that include severe cases with pre-infection samples were judged to be necessary. Clones that contracted from day 15 to 85 showed balanced CD4/CD8 phenotypes, whereas a second wave of clones that expanded from day 15 to 37 leaned towards CD4+.

The V and J genes are TRBV4-2 and TRBJ1-5, with the D gene uncertain. This TCR came from a man aged 18 to 30 who had mild COVID-19 (a few samples of this study predate the infection). The sample titles of this study are shuffled in the database, so cell type and time point are left out; the donor was told from shared clones. Material: PBMCs or a T cell subset sorted from them (not recorded which). The DNA sequence is as follows: TGTGCCAGCAGCCAAGCTGGCAGATTCAATCAGCCCCAGCATTTT. It is translated as CASSQAGRFNQPQHF.